The 23 T cell receptor beta chains presented below share a single source sample, sequenced in a study of T cells in Graves' hyperthyroidism and ophthalmopathy. Researchers amplified the TCR beta CDR3 regions from RNA transcripts. The HTBI primer set served for first-round RT-PCR of the TCR CDR3. TCRdb reprocessed the multiplex PCR reads with MiXCR, giving one entry per CDR3 protein. Here the sample spans 700,000 or so distinct CDR3 sequences, roughly 14% being singletons. The sample taken for sequencing was blood. The receptor source for this set is a woman between 50 and 59 years old with Graves' ophthalmopathy.

This clonotype was observed many times. This chain connects TRBV12-3 or TRBV12-4 to TRBJ1-2; a weak D match, TRBD1 (6 bases). The CDR3 consists of 14 residues. V was shortened by 4 bases and J by 2 bases, with 11 bases between the two germline ends. The CDR3 protein is CASSSFQGNYGYTF. In DNA, the CDR3 is TGTGCCAGCAGTTCATTTCAGGGGAACTATGGCTACACCTTC.

This clonotype occurred many times. The V and J genes are TRBV7-2 and TRBJ1-2; D gene ambiguous. This CDR3 spans 13 amino acids. CDR1 is SGHTA and CDR2 is FQGNSA in the germline V gene. Trimming pared 1 base from V and 8 bases from J, leaving 11 bases between. This CDR3 reads CASSLVYFVGYTF. The DNA for the CDR3 is TGTGCCAGCAGCTTAGTATATTTTGTAGGCTACACCTTC.

The chain employs TRBV5-4 and TRBJ2-3; D may be TRBD1 (5 bases). Germline lookup yields CDR1 SGHNT and CDR2 YYREEE (reference sequence). Trimming removed 4 bases from V and 8 bases from J, with 14 bases in between. The CDR3 spans 13 residues. The CDR3: CASSPDGQGTQYF. CDR3 nucleotide sequence: TGTGCCAGCAGCCCGGACGGTCAGGGTACGCAGTATTTT.

This clonotype was detected a few times. A read error is likely, as this CDR3 ends without the conserved phenylalanine or tryptophan. V gene TRBV5-1 combines with J gene TRBJ2-7; D not certain. The V end lost 1 base, the J end lost 3 bases, and 11 bases lay between the germline ends. Per the germline V gene, CDR1 is SGHRS and CDR2 is YFSETQ. CDR3 length: 14 residues. CDR3 loop: CASSLLGAFYEQYL. The CDR3 nucleotides read TGCGCCAGCAGCTTGCTTGGAGCGTTCTACGAGCAGTACCTC.

Of note for this clonotype: A read error is possible here, since a much larger clone lies one base away. This rearrangement joins TRBV29-1 to TRBJ2-7; 14 positions agree with TRBD2. Unmatched junction bases numbered 12, after V lost 8 bases and J lost 6 bases. CDR1 and CDR2 from the germline V gene are SQVTM and ANQGSEA. The CDR3 length is 15 residues. This CDR3 is CSPRTTSGRASEQYF. In DNA form, the CDR3 reads TGCAGCCCCCGTACGACTAGCGGGAGGGCCAGCGAGCAGTACTTC.

This clonotype showed up many times. Germline and junction disagree at one end, which may indicate a read error. The rearrangement joins TRBV7-2 to TRBJ2-3; 8 bases are a match to TRBD2. In germline, CDR1 is SGHTA, CDR2 FQGNSA. The CDR3 runs to 15 residues. The CDR3, as DNA: TGTGCCAGCAGCTTAGGTTGGACTAGCAAAGATACGCAGTATTTT. As protein: CASSLGWTSKDTQYF.

This clonotype came up many times. The V call is TRBV12-3 or TRBV12-4, the J call TRBJ2-7; TRBD2 agrees at 7 bases. This CDR3 is 17 amino acids long. J gave up 0 bases and V 6 bases, and 14 bases lay outside the gene matches. The CDR3 coding sequence is TGTGCCAGCAGCACTCCGGGGCTAGCGGATCACTCCTACGAGCAGTACTTC. Amino acids: CASSTPGLADHSYEQYF.

This clonotype came up many times. The CDR3 is CASRASSGRRNEQFF. In DNA form, the CDR3 reads TGTGCCAGCAGGGCCTCTAGCGGGAGACGCAATGAGCAGTTCTTC. The rearrangement uses TRBV6-2 or TRBV6-3 and TRBJ2-1, with TRBD2 matching over 10 bases. Germline CDR1 is MNHEY and CDR2 is SVGEGT. The CDR3 is made up of 15 amino acids. Unmatched junction bases numbered 8, after V lost 6 bases and J lost 6 bases.

A note on this clonotype: Given a much more abundant clone one base away, this may be a read error. CDR3 in amino acids: CSASDVGDAGLHEQYF. The DNA of the CDR3 is TGCAGTGCTAGTGACGTGGGGGACGCGGGGCTACACGAGCAGTACTTC. V and J are TRBV20-1 and TRBJ2-7; D perhaps matches TRBD2 (6 bases). Trimming cost V 3 bases and J 5 bases, with 23 bases left between them. Looked up from germline, CDR1 is DFQATT and CDR2 is SNEGSKA (reference sequence). The CDR3 extends over 16 amino acids.

The chain couples TRBV29-1 to TRBJ2-7; tentatively, D is TRBD1 (5 bases). V lost 4 bases and J lost 0, with 7 bases in between. CDR1 is SQVTM, CDR2 ANQGSEA, per germline. CDR3 size: 12 residues. The CDR3, as DNA: TGCAGCGTTGCGGACAACTCCTACGAGCAGTACTTC. Amino acid sequence: CSVADNSYEQYF.

This clonotype was detected many times. In nucleotides, the CDR3 is TGTGCCAGCAGCTCGACAGGGATCAACACTGAAGCTTTCTTT. This sequence encodes CASSSTGINTEAFF. The chain employs TRBV11-3 and TRBJ1-1, with 7 bases identical to TRBD1. CDR3 length: 14 residues. V shed 4 bases and J 2 bases; nucleotides not matched to a gene: 4. Germline V gives CDR1 SGHNT, CDR2 YENEEA.

This clonotype came up many times. The V and J genes are TRBV7-6 and TRBJ2-1, with 8 bases that match TRBD2. V lost 5 bases and J lost 7; bases outside the gene matches: 10. CDR1 and CDR2 (germline): SGHVS, FNYEAQ. The CDR3 is 15 residues long. CDR3 DNA: TGTGCCAGCAGCCGACTAGCGCTTACGGGGAATGAGCAGTTCTTC. It specifies CASSRLALTGNEQFF.

There are many counts of this clonotype. The CDR3 nucleotides are TGTGCCAGCAGCCCCGGACAGGGGTACAGCGGGGAGCTGTTTTTT. This encodes CASSPGQGYSGELFF. The V gene is TRBV7-9, the J gene TRBJ2-2; 9 bases agree with TRBD1. V shed 5 bases and J 7 bases; nucleotides not matched to a gene: 8. Germline V gene data show CDR1 as SEHNR and CDR2 as FQNEAQ (reference sequence). The CDR3 runs to 15 residues.

This clonotype was counted many times. The V call is TRBV30, the J call TRBJ2-5; TRBD2 matches at 7 bases. The V gene's germline CDR1 is GTSNPN and CDR2 SVGIG (reference sequence). V lost 3 bases, J lost 0 bases, and 4 bases stayed unmatched. The CDR3 extends over 14 amino acids. In nucleotides, the CDR3 is TGTGCCTGGAGCTGGCTAGCGGACCAAGAGACCCAGTACTTC. This gives the protein CAWSWLADQETQYF.

The table lists this clonotype with a few counts. V is TRBV4-3 and J is TRBJ2-7; 9 bases are a match to TRBD2. CDR1 and CDR2 (germline): LGHNA, YSLEER. The CDR3 contains 15 residues. The V gene end was trimmed by 1 base and the J gene end by 4 bases; junction bases not matched to a gene: 5. CDR3 DNA: TGCGCCAGCAGCCAAGCTAGCGGGATAGCATACGAGCAGTACTTC. It yields the protein CASSQASGIAYEQYF.

There are a few counts of this clonotype. V is TRBV2 and J is TRBJ2-7; 12 bases agree with TRBD2. Germline CDR1 and CDR2: SNHLY and FYNNEI. The length of the CDR3 is 17 residues. J lost 0 bases, V lost 5 bases, and 8 bases had no gene match. Here the CDR3 reads CASSPGLAGLFSYEQYF. CDR3 in DNA: TGTGCCAGCAGTCCGGGACTAGCGGGCTTGTTCTCCTACGAGCAGTACTTC.

This clonotype was seen at least ten times. The rearrangement uses TRBV27 and TRBJ2-2; D not resolved. V was trimmed by 8 bases and J by 4 bases, leaving 20 bases between them. Germline loops: CDR1 MNHEY, CDR2 SMNVEV (reference sequence). The CDR3 covers 16 residues. The CDR3 bases are TGTGCCAGCTCATTAATCCTCGCCGGTGGCACCGGGGAGCTGTTTTTT. Protein product: CASSLILAGGTGELFF.

This clonotype was observed many times. The rearrangement uses TRBV12-3 or TRBV12-4 and TRBJ2-7, with 10 nucleotides matching TRBD2. This CDR3 has 14 residues. Germline trimming cut 6 bases from V and 5 bases from J; bases unmatched to any gene: 7. CDR3 sequence: CASSPPSGSNEQYF. The CDR3 DNA follows: TGTGCCAGCAGCCCTCCTAGCGGGAGCAACGAGCAGTACTTC.

The gene calls are TRBV24-1 and TRBJ2-3; D is possibly TRBD2 (5 bases). V shed 3 bases and J shed 3 bases, with 12 bases lying between them. This CDR3 has 15 amino acids. CDR1 is KGHDR and CDR2 is SFDVKD in the germline V gene. The CDR3 spells CATSDRVRGTDTQYF. CDR3 bases: TGTGCCACCAGTGATAGGGTTCGGGGAACAGATACGCAGTATTTT.

The gene calls are TRBV19 and TRBJ1-5, with a weak D call TRBD1 (5 bases). The CDR3 has 15 amino acids. From germline, CDR1 is LNHDA and CDR2 SQIVND (reference sequence). The V end lost 4 bases, the J end lost 4 bases, and 14 bases lay between the germline ends. The CDR3 bases are TGTGCCAGTAGTACGACAGTTTTGGTAAATCAGCCCCAGCATTTT. Amino acids: CASSTTVLVNQPQHF.

This clonotype was observed a handful of times. This chain connects TRBV5-5 to TRBJ1-2; TRBD1 aligns across 9 bases. V shed 7 bases and J 2 bases; nucleotides not matched to a gene: 6. Per the germline V gene, CDR1 is SGHKS and CDR2 is YYEKEE (reference sequence). The CDR3 is 14 amino acids. The CDR3 DNA is TGTGCCAGCGGGACAGGGAAGTCGAACTATGGCTACACCTTC. It translates to CASGTGKSNYGYTF.

This clonotype occurred many times. The V and J genes are TRBV24-1 and TRBJ1-2; D gene ambiguous. Looked up from germline, CDR1 is KGHDR and CDR2 is SFDVKD. V was pared by 4 bases and J by 4 bases, with 9 bases between. The CDR3 extends over 13 amino acids. The CDR3 reads CATSDHSSYGYTF. The DNA of the CDR3 is TGTGCCACCAGTGACCACTCTTCCTATGGCTACACCTTC.

This chain joins TRBV9 and TRBJ2-1; 9 nucleotides match TRBD2. The V and J ends lost 4 bases and 6 bases, in that order; junction bases with no gene match: 8. CDR3 length: 15 residues. Looked up from germline, CDR1 is SGDLS and CDR2 is YYNGEE. CDR3 sequence reads: CASSYTGTSFNEQFF. The CDR3 DNA is TGTGCCAGCAGCTATACCGGGACTAGCTTCAATGAGCAGTTCTTC.